The 30 T cell receptor beta chains in this list originate from one sample, sequenced in a study of cytomegalovirus exposure and HLA in healthy donors (dated by TCRdb to about 2017). Receptors were amplified or captured by the immunoSEQ multiplex PCR assay. For the multiplex PCR, a mixture combining 60 forward primers for TCR Vbeta segments and 13 reverse primers for TCR Jbeta segments was used. Here the immuneACCESS table is served through TCRdb, limited to in-frame sequences with V and J called. Missing clones are a known gap in these copies; in checked studies unresolved V genes cover under half, and the rest lacks a known reason. This sample comprises over 150,000 clones, about four fifths of them detected only once. Jointly, the top ten make up 13% of the sample. The sample consisted of PBMCs. The receptor source for this set is a woman in her forties or fifties in good health and CMV-seronegative.

V and J are TRBV6-1 and TRBJ1-1; no reliable D call. Germline values: CDR1 MNHNS, CDR2 SASEGT. This CDR3 is 10 amino acids long. Trimming cost V 11 bases and J 5 bases, with 9 bases left between them. CDR3 protein: CAAGRTEAFF. As DNA, the CDR3 is TGTGCCGCGGGTCGGACTGAAGCTTTCTTT.

The genes are TRBV2 and TRBJ1-4, with D unclear. This CDR3 is built from 12 residues. Germline V gives CDR1 SNHLY, CDR2 FYNNEI. Trimming took 6 bases from V and 8 from J, leaving 10 bases between them. CDR3 nucleotides: TGTGCCAGCAGCTCTACGAAGGAAAAACTGTTTTTT. Protein sequence: CASSSTKEKLFF.

The chain is built from TRBV9 and TRBJ2-7; the match to TRBD2 covers 12 bases. The CDR3 sequence is 15 residues long. The trim removed 4 bases at V and 3 bases at J, leaving 5 bases unmatched. Germline assignment: CDR1 SGDLS and CDR2 YYNGEE. This chain's CDR3 is CASSLLAGGLYEQYF. For the CDR3, the DNA is TGTGCCAGCAGCCTACTAGCGGGGGGACTCTACGAGCAGTACTTC.

V is TRBV9 and J is TRBJ2-7; 7 nucleotides line up with TRBD1. Trimming cost V 3 bases and J 4 bases; bases outside gene matches: 10. Germline-derived CDR1 and CDR2 are SGDLS and YYNGEE. This CDR3 region has 15 residues. The DNA for the CDR3 is TGTGCCAGCAGCGGACGAACAGGGGAAGTGTACGAGCAGTACTTC. Protein: CASSGRTGEVYEQYF.

The chain is built from TRBV5-4 and TRBJ2-1, with D unresolved. Trimming pared 5 bases from V and 0 bases from J, leaving 9 bases between. CDR1 SGHNT and CDR2 YYREEE come from the germline V gene (reference sequence). The CDR3 totals 14 residues. CDR3: CASSRGSSYNEQFF. The CDR3 DNA reads as TGTGCCAGCAGTAGAGGAAGCTCCTACAATGAGCAGTTCTTC.

This chain uses TRBV5-1 with TRBJ1-6; 8 nucleotides agree with TRBD1. The CDR3 spans 16 residues. V gave up 0 bases and J gave up 7 bases; unmatched junction bases: 6. Germline loops: CDR1 SGHRS, CDR2 YFSETQ. CDR3 sequence (DNA): TGCGCCAGCAGCTTGGATCAACAGGGGGGGAATTCACCCCTCCACTTT. This gives the protein CASSLDQQGGNSPLHF.

The chain employs TRBV7-8 and TRBJ2-2; D is ambiguous. The germline gives CDR1 SGHVS, CDR2 FQNEAQ. The V gene lost 2 bases and the J gene lost 6 bases, with 7 bases spanning the gap. There are 13 residues in the CDR3. Here the CDR3 DNA reads TGTGCCAGCAGCTTATCTCGGGCCGGGGAGCTGTTTTTT. Its protein is CASSLSRAGELFF.

The V and J genes are TRBV29-1 and TRBJ1-1; 8 bases are a match to TRBD1. J lost 8 bases, V lost 6 bases, and 14 bases had no gene match. The CDR3 covers 14 residues. Germline loops: CDR1 SQVTM, CDR2 ANQGSEA. The CDR3 region is CSVPRQGTNVEAFF. The CDR3 region has the DNA TGCAGCGTACCCCGACAGGGGACAAACGTGGAAGCTTTCTTT.

The chain carries TRBV5-8 and TRBJ1-1; D not certain. V was cut by 3 bases and J by 0 bases, with 12 bases left in between. The germline CDR1 and CDR2 sequences are SGHTS and YDEGEE. The CDR3 spans 15 residues. In DNA, the CDR3 is TGTGCCAGCAGCTGGGTGAGGGCGTTGAACACTGAAGCTTTCTTT. Translating it yields CASSWVRALNTEAFF.

The chain has TRBV2 and TRBJ1-4, with a tentative D call TRBD1 (5 bases). Germline loops: CDR1 SNHLY, CDR2 FYNNEI. This CDR3 has 16 residues. V was shortened by 11 bases and J by 0 bases, with 19 bases between the two germline ends. DNA for the CDR3: TGTGCCTCAGCCTACGGGGGGATTGCAACTAATGAAAAACTGTTTTTT. Translation gives CASAYGGIATNEKLFF. Full variable domain (remainder filled in from reference TRBV2 and TRBJ1-4): EPEVTQTPSHQVTQMGQEVILRCVPISNHLYFYWYRQILGQKVEFLVSFYNNEISEKSEIFDDQFSVERPDGSNFTLKIRSTKLEDSAMYFCASAYGGIATNEKLFFGSGTQLSVL.

The chain carries TRBV5-6 and TRBJ1-4, with D uncertain. Trimming stripped 0 bases from V and 8 bases from J, with 14 bases between. Germline CDR1 is SGHDT and CDR2 is YYEEEE. The CDR3 consists of 15 residues. Here the CDR3 DNA reads TGTGCCAGCAGCTTGGCGGACGGGGTTTGGGAAAAACTGTTTTTT. Protein sequence: CASSLADGVWEKLFF.

The chain's CDR3 is CASSPPGRAREQFF. CDR3 DNA sequence: TGTGCCAGCTCACCACCGGGCAGGGCGCGGGAGCAGTTCTTC. The chain employs TRBV18 and TRBJ2-1; the D gene is possibly TRBD1 (5 bases). CDR1 KGHSH and CDR2 LQKENI come from the germline V gene. CDR3 length: 14 residues. V was pared by 0 bases and J by 10 bases, with 13 bases between.

The rearrangement joins TRBV30 to TRBJ1-1, with 8 bases matching TRBD1. V trimming: 0 bases; J trimming: 4 bases; junction bases outside the gene matches: 16. Germline CDR1 GTSNPN, CDR2 SVGIG (reference sequence). This CDR3 contains 18 residues. This CDR3 reads CAWSVGRTGFGGSTEAFF. Here the CDR3 DNA reads TGTGCCTGGAGTGTAGGCCGGACAGGGTTTGGGGGGAGCACTGAAGCTTTCTTT.

This clone was seen just once. This chain joins TRBV4-3 and TRBJ2-3, with 10 bases identical to TRBD1. Germline loops: CDR1 LGHNA, CDR2 YSLEER. The CDR3 has 14 residues. The J segment lost 7 bases and the V segment lost 4 bases, leaving 5 bases of the junction unmatched. CDR3 protein: CASSPDRGPNTQYF. The DNA of the CDR3 is TGCGCCAGCAGCCCCGACAGGGGGCCAAATACGCAGTATTTT.

The chain has TRBV28 and TRBJ2-1; 11 nucleotides line up with TRBD1. The CDR3 extends over 17 amino acids. Trimming took 3 bases from V and 0 from J; bases not matched to a gene: 4. The germline V gene encodes CDR1 MDHEN and CDR2 SYDVKM. The CDR3 DNA follows: TGTGCCAGCAGTTTGGGGACAGGGGGACACTCCTACAATGAGCAGTTCTTC. This gives the protein CASSLGTGGHSYNEQFF.

V and J are TRBV29-1 and TRBJ2-1; D possibly corresponds to TRBD2 (6 bases). The CDR3 runs to 15 residues. Germline CDR1 reads SQVTM; CDR2 reads ANQGSEA. Trimming removed 7 bases from V and 6 bases from J, with 22 bases in between. CDR3 nucleotide sequence: TGCAGCGCCAACGGGCGGGGCGGGGCACGCAATGAGCAGTTCTTC. It translates to CSANGRGGARNEQFF.

The J gene is TRBJ2-5, the V gene TRBV5-4; 8 nucleotides match TRBD1. This CDR3 comprises 14 residues. Germline CDR1 and CDR2: SGHNT and YYREEE (reference sequence). Trimming at V came to 4 bases and at J to 2 bases, leaving 4 bases not matched to a gene. The CDR3 spells CASSPRQGQETQYF. The CDR3 bases are TGTGCCAGCAGCCCGCGACAGGGGCAAGAGACCCAGTACTTC.

V is TRBV19 and J is TRBJ2-4, with 8 bases that match TRBD2. The junction had 12 bases not matched to a gene; V was cut back by 4 bases and J by 13 bases. The CDR3 is 14 residues long. CDR1 LNHDA and CDR2 SQIVND come from the germline V gene (reference sequence). In nucleotides, the CDR3 is TGTGCCAGTAGTAAATACCCTAGCGGGCCCGCCCAGTACTTC. As protein: CASSKYPSGPAQYF.

The chain is built from TRBV4-2 and TRBJ2-3; no firm D call. Trimming removed 4 bases at V and 0 bases at J, with 5 bases between. Germline V gene data show CDR1 as LGHNA and CDR2 as YNFKEQ. CDR3 length equals 13 residues. As DNA, the CDR3 is TGTGCCAGCAGCCCCTCTAGCACAGATACGCAGTATTTT. As protein: CASSPSSTDTQYF.

The chain joins TRBV11-2 to TRBJ1-2; 7 positions match TRBD1. Germline V gene lookup returns CDR1 SGHAT and CDR2 FQNNGV. Trimming removed 2 bases from V and 3 bases from J; junction bases left unmatched: 6. The CDR3 consists of 15 residues. CDR3 region: CASSLTGEVDYGYTF. CDR3 nucleotides: TGTGCCAGCAGCTTAACAGGGGAAGTGGACTATGGCTACACCTTC.

The gene calls are TRBV30 and TRBJ2-5; TRBD1 might be the D (6 bases). The end of the DNA is better explained by TRBJ2-7, so the J call may be wrong. Germline loops: CDR1 GTSNPN, CDR2 SVGIG (reference sequence). This CDR3 spans 13 amino acids. CDR3 in amino acids: CAWSLNRDNEQYF. As DNA, the CDR3 is TGTGCCTGGAGTTTAAACAGGGACAACGAGCAGTACTTC.

This chain joins TRBV2 and TRBJ2-7; D is ambiguous. Germline lookup yields CDR1 SNHLY and CDR2 FYNNEI. The CDR3 contains 13 residues. V was pared by 1 base and J by 1 base, with 5 bases between. For the CDR3, the DNA is TGTGCCAGCAGTGAAGAACGGTCCTACGAGCAGTACTTC. Its translation is CASSEERSYEQYF.

This clone has only a few counts. This chain uses TRBV27 with TRBJ1-1, with 7 positions matching TRBD1. CDR3 size: 12 residues. The V and J ends lost 5 bases and 10 bases, in that order; junction bases with no gene match: 7. Per the germline V gene, CDR1 is MNHEY and CDR2 is SMNVEV (reference sequence). The CDR3 sequence: CASSPTGVGAFF. DNA for the CDR3: TGTGCCAGCAGTCCCACAGGGGTTGGAGCTTTCTTT.

The V gene is TRBV28, the J gene TRBJ2-7, with TRBD2 identical over 8 bases. Germline CDR1 MDHEN, CDR2 SYDVKM. After removal of 7 bases from V and 2 bases from J, the junction contained 7 bases not matched to a gene. The CDR3 is made up of 14 amino acids. The CDR3 protein is CASTTTSAAYEQYF. In DNA, the CDR3 is TGTGCCAGCACTACGACTAGCGCCGCCTACGAGCAGTACTTC.

The chain combines TRBV18 with TRBJ2-7; tentatively, D is TRBD2 (5 bases). Germline lookup yields CDR1 KGHSH and CDR2 LQKENI. This CDR3 spans 15 amino acids. Deletions cut 2 bases from V and 2 bases from J, with 13 bases between. CDR3 in amino acids: CASSPSADGTYEQYF. In DNA, the CDR3 is TGTGCCAGCTCACCATCTGCGGACGGGACCTACGAGCAGTACTTC.

The chain carries TRBV5-4 and TRBJ1-1, with 8 bases that match TRBD1. V gave up 3 bases and J gave up 13 bases; unmatched junction bases: 11. Germline CDR1 SGHNT, CDR2 YYREEE (reference sequence). The CDR3 is 13 residues long. The CDR3 protein is CASSSRDRYDVFF. The CDR3 nucleotides read TGTGCCAGCAGCTCCCGGGACAGGTATGATGTTTTCTTT.

This clone occurred once. The rearrangement links TRBV30 to TRBJ1-1; TRBD1 agrees at 9 bases. J was trimmed by 2 bases and V by 8 bases; bases with no gene match: 6. This CDR3 has 13 amino acids. The germline V gene has CDR1 GTSNPN and CDR2 SVGIG (reference sequence). The DNA for the CDR3 is TGTGCCGGTCAGACAGGGGGTAACACTGAAGCTTTCTTT. This sequence encodes CAGQTGGNTEAFF.

The chain couples TRBV11-1 to TRBJ1-1; 7 nucleotides align to TRBD1. CDR3 length equals 13 residues. Germline V CDR1 and CDR2: SGHAT, FQDESV (reference sequence). V trimming: 5 bases; J trimming: 3 bases; junction bases outside the gene matches: 3. The CDR3 here is CASSRDRDTEAFF. Written as DNA, the CDR3 is TGTGCCAGCAGCCGCGACAGGGACACTGAAGCTTTCTTT.

This clone was seen a handful of times. The chain links TRBV28 to TRBJ2-5; TRBD1 might be the D (6 bases). The ends were cut back, 8 bases at V and 4 bases at J, with 20 bases in the middle. This CDR3 has 15 residues. Germline loops: CDR1 MDHEN, CDR2 SYDVKM. CDR3 bases: TGTGCCAGCGGGGACACACACTACAGTTTAGAGACCCAGTACTTC. This sequence encodes CASGDTHYSLETQYF.

The gene calls are TRBV5-6 and TRBJ1-1, with D perhaps TRBD1 (5 bases). Germline V lookup: CDR1 SGHDT, CDR2 YYEEEE. V shed 0 bases and J shed 6 bases, with 18 bases lying between them. The CDR3 sequence is 16 residues long. The CDR3 DNA sequence: TGTGCCAGCAGCTTGGCCGGTAGGGGTGCATCCTCTGAAGCTTTCTTT. Translation gives CASSLAGRGASSEAFF. The variable domain in full, completed from reference TRBV5-6 and TRBJ1-1, reads DAGVTQSPTHLIKTRGQQVTLRCSPKSGHDTVSWYQQALGQGPQFIFQYYEEEERQRGNFPDRFSGHQFPNYSSELNVNALLLGDSALYLCASSLAGRGASSEAFFGQGTRLTVV.